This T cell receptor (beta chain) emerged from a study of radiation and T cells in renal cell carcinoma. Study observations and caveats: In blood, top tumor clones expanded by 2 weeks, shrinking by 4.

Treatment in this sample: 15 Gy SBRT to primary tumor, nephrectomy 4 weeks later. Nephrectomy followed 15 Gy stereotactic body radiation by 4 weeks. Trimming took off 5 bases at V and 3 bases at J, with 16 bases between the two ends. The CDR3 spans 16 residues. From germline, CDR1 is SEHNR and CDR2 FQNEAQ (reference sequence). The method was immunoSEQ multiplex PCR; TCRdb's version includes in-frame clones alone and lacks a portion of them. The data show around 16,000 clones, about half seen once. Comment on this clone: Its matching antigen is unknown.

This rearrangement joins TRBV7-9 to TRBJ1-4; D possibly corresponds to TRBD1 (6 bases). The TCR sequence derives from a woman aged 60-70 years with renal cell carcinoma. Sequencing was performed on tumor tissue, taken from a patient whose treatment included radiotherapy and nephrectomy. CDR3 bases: TGTGCCAGCAGCCCAGGTGGGGGACAAGCTAATGAAAAACTGTTTTTT. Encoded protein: CASSPGGGQANEKLFF.